A selection of T cell receptor beta chains follows, all from one sample in a study of cytomegalovirus exposure and HLA in healthy donors. Assay: immunoSEQ multiplex PCR; the TCRdb copy retains only in-frame clones and omits some. The sample yields fewer than 110,000 clones, approximately 84% seen once. The sequenced material came from PBMCs. The receptors were sampled from a man aged 30 to 39 in good health and CMV-seronegative. Both conserved end residues are part of each CDR3. The D gene is left open where the match is weak. Clone size, where shown, is once, few, many, or a class for clones that have expanded.

V gene: TRBV10-3; D gene: -; clone size: -; J gene: TRBJ1-2; CDR3 DNA: TGTGCCTCCAGGGACACACATAGGCCTAACTATGGCTACACCTTC; CDR3 protein: CASRDTHRPNYGYTF
V gene: TRBV4-1; D gene: TRBD1; clone size: once; J gene: TRBJ1-3; CDR3 DNA: TGCGCCAGCAGCCAACCCAAACAGGGGGCTGGAAACACCATATATTTT; CDR3 protein: CASSQPKQGAGNTIYF
V gene: TRBV7-2; D gene: -; clone size: -; J gene: TRBJ1-1; CDR3 DNA: TGTGCCAGCACTCATTCAGGTGGTGGCACTGAAGCTTTCTTT; CDR3 protein: CASTHSGGGTEAFF
V gene: TRBV5-8; D gene: TRBD2; clone size: once; J gene: TRBJ2-5; CDR3 DNA: TGTGCCAGCAGTAGTCCGGGACTAGCGGGGGAAGAGACCCAGTACTTC; CDR3 protein: CASSSPGLAGEETQYF
V gene: TRBV6-1; D gene: -; clone size: -; J gene: TRBJ2-7; CDR3 DNA: TGTGCCAGCAGTACAAGGGGGACATGGTACTTC; CDR3 protein: CASSTRGTWYF
V gene: TRBV6-1; D gene: -; clone size: -; J gene: TRBJ2-7; CDR3 DNA: TGTGCCAGCAGTGATCAGATCTACGAGCAGTACTTC; CDR3 protein: CASSDQIYEQYF
V gene: TRBV6-1; D gene: TRBD2; clone size: few; J gene: TRBJ2-3; CDR3 DNA: TGTGCCAGCAGTAGGGGACTAGCGGACACAGATACGCAGTATTTT; CDR3 protein: CASSRGLADTDTQYF
V gene: TRBV15; D gene: -; clone size: few; J gene: TRBJ2-6; CDR3 DNA: TGTGCCACCAGCAGGGTGGGGGGCTCTGGGGCCAACGTCCTGACTTTC; CDR3 protein: CATSRVGGSGANVLTF
V gene: TRBV10-2; D gene: TRBD1; clone size: -; J gene: TRBJ1-2; CDR3 DNA: TGCGCCAGCAGCGCCGACGGGGCAGGGGGAGGCTACACCTTC; CDR3 protein: CASSADGAGGGYTF
V gene: TRBV15; D gene: TRBD1; clone size: -; J gene: TRBJ2-5; CDR3 DNA: TGTGCCACTGGACAGGGTAAAGAGACCCAGTACTTC; CDR3 protein: CATGQGKETQYF
V gene: TRBV7-9; D gene: TRBD2; clone size: -; J gene: TRBJ2-5; CDR3 DNA: TGTGCCAGCAGCTACGGCCTAGCGGGGTACCAAGAGACCCAGTACTTC; CDR3 protein: CASSYGLAGYQETQYF
V gene: TRBV4-2; D gene: TRBD2; clone size: -; J gene: TRBJ2-5; CDR3 DNA: TGTGCCAGCAGCCAGGCTAGTCGGACTAGCGGGACCCAAGAGACCCAGTACTTC; CDR3 protein: CASSQASRTSGTQETQYF
V gene: TRBV5-4; D gene: TRBD1; clone size: once; J gene: TRBJ2-3; CDR3 DNA: TGTGCCAGCAGCGGGGGACAGGGGTATAGCACAGATACGCAGTATTTT; CDR3 protein: CASSGGQGYSTDTQYF
V gene: TRBV14; D gene: -; clone size: -; J gene: TRBJ2-6; CDR3 DNA: TGTGCCAGCAGCCAAGTGAGTTCCTCTGGGGCCAACGTCCTGACTTTC; CDR3 protein: CASSQVSSSGANVLTF
V gene: TRBV28; D gene: TRBD1; clone size: -; J gene: TRBJ1-2; CDR3 DNA: TGTGCCAGCAGACGACAGGGGGCGGGTGGCTACACCTTC; CDR3 protein: CASRRQGAGGYTF
V gene: TRBV6-5; D gene: -; clone size: few; J gene: TRBJ1-5; CDR3 DNA: TGTGCCAGCAGTTACGAGAGGAGGCAGCCCCAGCATTTT; CDR3 protein: CASSYERRQPQHF
V gene: TRBV7-9; D gene: -; clone size: -; J gene: TRBJ2-5; CDR3 DNA: TGTGCCAGCAGCTCCGGTGGGGCCGGGGAGACCCAGTACTTC; CDR3 protein: CASSSGGAGETQYF
V gene: TRBV30; D gene: -; clone size: -; J gene: TRBJ1-2; CDR3 DNA: TGTGCCTGGAGATCGGGGTCCTATGGCTACACCTTC; CDR3 protein: CAWRSGSYGYTF
V gene: TRBV6-5; D gene: TRBD1; clone size: -; J gene: TRBJ2-1; CDR3 DNA: TGTGCCAGCAGTTATACAGGGACAGGGGGAGGTGAGCAGTTCTTC; CDR3 protein: CASSYTGTGGGEQFF
V gene: TRBV7-9; D gene: TRBD2; clone size: -; J gene: TRBJ2-5; CDR3 DNA: TGTGCCAGCAGCTTGGACCGGGGATCGAGCGGGGGCCTAGAGACCCAGTACTTC; CDR3 protein: CASSLDRGSSGGLETQYF
V gene: TRBV6-1; D gene: -; clone size: once; J gene: TRBJ2-4; CDR3 DNA: TGTGCCAGCAAGCTCATAGCCAAAAACATTCAGTACTTC; CDR3 protein: CASKLIAKNIQYF
V gene: TRBV30; D gene: TRBD1; clone size: -; J gene: TRBJ1-4; CDR3 DNA: TGTGCCTGGAGTATGCAGGGACAGTATGAAAAACTGTTTTTT; CDR3 protein: CAWSMQGQYEKLFF
V gene: TRBV7-9; D gene: -; clone size: -; J gene: TRBJ1-5; CDR3 DNA: TGTGCCAGCAGCGAGGGCGTTAGCAATCAGCCCCAGCATTTT; CDR3 protein: CASSEGVSNQPQHF
V gene: TRBV5-6; D gene: -; clone size: -; J gene: TRBJ1-5; CDR3 DNA: TGTGCCAGCAGCTTGGCGGGGGGGGGTAGCAATCAGCCCCAGCATTTT; CDR3 protein: CASSLAGGGSNQPQHF
V gene: TRBV7-9; D gene: -; clone size: large; J gene: TRBJ2-3; CDR3 DNA: TGTGCCAGCAGCTCTAGTTCTGGCACAGATACGCAGTATTTT; CDR3 protein: CASSSSSGTDTQYF
V gene: TRBV12-5; D gene: TRBD2; clone size: -; J gene: TRBJ2-3; CDR3 DNA: TGTGCTAGTGGTCTAAGCGGGGGAAGCACAGATACGCAGTATTTT; CDR3 protein: CASGLSGGSTDTQYF
V gene: TRBV11-1; D gene: -; clone size: once; J gene: TRBJ2-7; CDR3 DNA: TGTGCCAGCAGCCGCGGGACCGCCTACGAGCAGTACTTC; CDR3 protein: CASSRGTAYEQYF
V gene: TRBV21-1; D gene: -; clone size: -; J gene: TRBJ1-4; CDR3 DNA: TGTGCCAGCAGCCCTGCGCGGAGGGCCATTGAAAAACTGTTTTTT; CDR3 protein: CASSPARRAIEKLFF
V gene: TRBV7-3; D gene: -; clone size: once; J gene: TRBJ1-1; CDR3 DNA: TGTGCCAGCAGCTTAGGTGGGAGTGAAGCTTTCTTT; CDR3 protein: CASSLGGSEAFF
V gene: TRBV6-5; D gene: -; clone size: -; J gene: TRBJ1-3; CDR3 DNA: TGTGCCACCCGAGGGGGGGGGTTTGGAAACACCATATATTTT; CDR3 protein: CATRGGGFGNTIYF
V gene: TRBV28; D gene: TRBD2; clone size: -; J gene: TRBJ2-1; CDR3 DNA: TGTGCCAGCAGCTCCGGTGGGACTAGCGGGGCCGGTGAGCAGTTCTTC; CDR3 protein: CASSSGGTSGAGEQFF